These T cell receptor beta chains were read from a single sample in a study of beta chain features in type 1 diabetes. Here immunoSEQ multiplex PCR was the method, and the copy in TCRdb shows in-frame clones only, minus some. The data show fewer than 400,000 clones, approximately 8.2% seen once. Sequences were obtained from central memory CD4+ T cells from blood. The receptors shown here come from a woman aged 18-30 years in good health. Each CDR3 is given with its conserved first and last residue. The D gene is left open where the match is weak. Expanded clones are given a class, and other clones once, few, many or no size at all.

J | V | size | D | CDR3 | DNA
TRBJ2-7 | TRBV5-1 | few | TRBD1 | CASSLEGTGYEQYF | TGCGCCAGCAGCTTGGAAGGGACAGGCTACGAGCAGTACTTC
TRBJ1-3 | TRBV9 | - | - | CASSPGEGIGNTIYF | TGTGCCAGCAGCCCCGGTGAGGGGATCGGAAACACCATATATTTT
TRBJ2-5 | TRBV18 | few | - | CASSPSVRRETQYF | TGTGCCAGCTCACCATCAGTGAGGAGGGAGACCCAGTACTTC
TRBJ2-5 | TRBV7-7 | - | TRBD1 | CASSARTGWTQYF | TGTGCTAGCAGCGCGCGGACAGGGTGGACCCAGTACTTC
TRBJ2-6 | TRBV2 | few | - | CASTGRSGANVLTF | TGTGCCAGCACGGGGAGGTCTGGGGCCAACGTCCTGACTTTC
TRBJ2-6 | TRBV6-6 | - | - | CASSTRGSGANVLTF | TGTGCCAGCAGTACCAGGGGCTCTGGGGCCAACGTCCTGACTTTC
TRBJ1-2 | TRBV7-2 | many | TRBD1 | CASSPRQGVLYGYTF | TGTGCCAGCAGCCCAAGACAGGGCGTTTTGTATGGCTACACCTTC
TRBJ2-1 | TRBV20-1 | few | - | CSANYRSEQFF | TGCAGTGCCAACTACAGGTCTGAGCAGTTCTTC
TRBJ2-3 | TRBV7-2 | - | TRBD2 | CASSTPRASGRADTQYF | TGTGCCAGCAGCACCCCAAGGGCTAGCGGGAGGGCAGATACGCAGTATTTT
TRBJ2-5 | TRBV28 | - | - | CASSDALAGQETQYF | TGTGCCAGCAGTGACGCTTTGGCGGGTCAAGAGACCCAGTACTTC
TRBJ2-7 | TRBV19 | few | TRBD2 | CASSILAGAYEQYF | TGTGCCAGTAGTATACTAGCGGGAGCCTACGAGCAGTACTTC
TRBJ2-7 | TRBV4-3 | few | - | CASSQDEKASYEQYF | TGCGCCAGCAGCCAAGATGAAAAAGCCTCCTACGAGCAGTACTTC
TRBJ1-1 | TRBV5-6 | - | - | CASSLGGRNTEAFF | TGTGCCAGCAGCCTGGGAGGGCGCAACACTGAAGCTTTCTTT
TRBJ2-7 | TRBV21-1 | - | - | CASSKRFLGGGTPYEQYF | TGTGCCAGCAGTAAGAGATTTTTGGGTGGCGGGACGCCCTACGAGCAGTACTTC
TRBJ2-6 | TRBV7-8 | few | - | CASSLAGRGGANVLTF | TGTGCCAGCAGCTTAGCTGGCCGGGGAGGAGCCAACGTCCTGACTTTC